This TCR beta chain was obtained from a study of blood T cell repertoires in COVID-19. The table came from immunoSEQ multiplex PCR; TCRdb's copy has only in-frame clones and leaves some out. The sample carries around 250,000 clones, around four fifths recorded once. The CDR3 length is 15 residues. Germline CDR1 is SNHLY and CDR2 is FYNNEI. Trimming cost V 7 bases and J 5 bases, with 18 bases left between them. The rearrangement uses TRBV2 and TRBJ2-4, with D tentatively TRBD1 (7 bases). The specimen was peripheral blood. The sequence was obtained from an elderly man with acute or convalescent COVID-19. The CDR3 region is CASTGGGLGENIQYF. CDR3 coding DNA: TGTGCCAGCACTGGAGGGGGCCTGGGGGAAAACATTCAGTACTTC.